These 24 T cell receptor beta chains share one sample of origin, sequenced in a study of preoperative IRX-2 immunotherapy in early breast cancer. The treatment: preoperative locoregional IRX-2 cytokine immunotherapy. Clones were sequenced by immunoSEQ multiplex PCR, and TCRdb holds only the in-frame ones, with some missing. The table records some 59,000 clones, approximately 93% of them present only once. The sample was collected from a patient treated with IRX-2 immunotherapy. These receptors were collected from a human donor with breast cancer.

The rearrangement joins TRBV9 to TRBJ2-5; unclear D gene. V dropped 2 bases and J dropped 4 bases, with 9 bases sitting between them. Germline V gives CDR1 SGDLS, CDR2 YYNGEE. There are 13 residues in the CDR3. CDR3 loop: CASSVDGPETQYF. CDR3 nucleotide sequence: TGTGCCAGCAGCGTCGACGGTCCAGAGACCCAGTACTTC.

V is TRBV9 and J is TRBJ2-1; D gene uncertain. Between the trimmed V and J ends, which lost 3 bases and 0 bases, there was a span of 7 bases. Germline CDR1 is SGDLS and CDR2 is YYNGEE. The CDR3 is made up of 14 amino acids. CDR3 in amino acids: CASSEAVSYNEQFF. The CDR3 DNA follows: TGTGCCAGCAGCGAGGCCGTCTCCTACAATGAGCAGTTCTTC.

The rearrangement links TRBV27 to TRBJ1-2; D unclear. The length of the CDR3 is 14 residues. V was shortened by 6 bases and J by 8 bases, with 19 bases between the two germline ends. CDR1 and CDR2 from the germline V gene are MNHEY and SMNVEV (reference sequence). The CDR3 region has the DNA TGTGCCAGCAGCTCAATTAGTCCCGTGGGGGGCTACACCTTC. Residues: CASSSISPVGGYTF.

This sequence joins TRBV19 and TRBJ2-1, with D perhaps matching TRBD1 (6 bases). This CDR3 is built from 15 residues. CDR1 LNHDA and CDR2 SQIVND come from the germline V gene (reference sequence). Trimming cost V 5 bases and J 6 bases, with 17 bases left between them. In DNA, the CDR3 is TGTGCCAGTAGTGTTACACAGGGCCCCTTCAATGAGCAGTTCTTC. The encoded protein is CASSVTQGPFNEQFF.

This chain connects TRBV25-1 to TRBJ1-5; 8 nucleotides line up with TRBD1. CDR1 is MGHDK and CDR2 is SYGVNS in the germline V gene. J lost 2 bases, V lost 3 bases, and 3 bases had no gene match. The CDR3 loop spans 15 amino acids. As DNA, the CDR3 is TGTGCCAGCAGTGACGGGGGACAGGGCAATCAGCCCCAGCATTTT. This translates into CASSDGGQGNQPQHF.

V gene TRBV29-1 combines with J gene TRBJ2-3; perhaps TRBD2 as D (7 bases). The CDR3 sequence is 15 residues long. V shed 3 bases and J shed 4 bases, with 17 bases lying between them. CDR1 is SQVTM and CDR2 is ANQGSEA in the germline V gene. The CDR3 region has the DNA TGCAGCGTTGAGGGCTGGGAGGGGGGTCCAGATACGCAGTATTTT. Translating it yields CSVEGWEGGPDTQYF.

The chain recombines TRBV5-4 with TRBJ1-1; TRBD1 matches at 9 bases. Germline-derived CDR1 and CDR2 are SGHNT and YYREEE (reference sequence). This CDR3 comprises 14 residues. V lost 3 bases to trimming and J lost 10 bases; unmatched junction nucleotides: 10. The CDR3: CASSYGQGFGGAFF. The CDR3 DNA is TGTGCCAGCAGCTACGGACAGGGGTTTGGAGGAGCTTTCTTT.

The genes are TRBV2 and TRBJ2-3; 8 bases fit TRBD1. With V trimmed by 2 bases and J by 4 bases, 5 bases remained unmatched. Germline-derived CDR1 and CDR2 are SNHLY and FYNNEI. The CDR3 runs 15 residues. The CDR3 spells CASSETGQGSDTQYF. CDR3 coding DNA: TGTGCCAGCAGTGAAACCGGACAGGGTTCAGATACGCAGTATTTT. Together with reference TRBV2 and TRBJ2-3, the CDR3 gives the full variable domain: EPEVTQTPSHQVTQMGQEVILRCVPISNHLYFYWYRQILGQKVEFLVSFYNNEISEKSEIFDDQFSVERPDGSNFTLKIRSTKLEDSAMYFCASSETGQGSDTQYFGPGTRLTVL.

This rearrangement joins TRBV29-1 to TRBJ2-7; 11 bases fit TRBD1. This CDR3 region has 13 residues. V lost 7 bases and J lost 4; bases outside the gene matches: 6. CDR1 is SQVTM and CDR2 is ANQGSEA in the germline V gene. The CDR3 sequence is CSAPRDRGYEQYF. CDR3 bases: TGCAGCGCCCCCCGGGACAGGGGGTACGAGCAGTACTTC.

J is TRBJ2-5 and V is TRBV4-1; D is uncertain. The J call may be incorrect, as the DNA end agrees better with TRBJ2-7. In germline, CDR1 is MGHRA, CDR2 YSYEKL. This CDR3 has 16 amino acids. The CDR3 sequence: CASSQDPRSYPHEQYF. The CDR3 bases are TGCGCCAGCAGCCAAGATCCTCGGTCCTACCCCCACGAGCAGTACTTC.

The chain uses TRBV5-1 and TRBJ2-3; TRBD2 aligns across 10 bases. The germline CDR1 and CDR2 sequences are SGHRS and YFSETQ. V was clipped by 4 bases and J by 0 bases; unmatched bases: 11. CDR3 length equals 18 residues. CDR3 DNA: TGCGCCAGCAGCCACTCCGGGACTAGCGAGTTCAGCACAGATACGCAGTATTTT. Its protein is CASSHSGTSEFSTDTQYF.

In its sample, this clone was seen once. The CDR3: CASHSGIYGYTF. For the CDR3, the DNA is TGTGCCAGTCACTCGGGGATCTATGGCTACACCTTC. This chain links TRBV6-6 with TRBJ1-2; no clear D. The V gene lost 9 bases and the J gene lost 4 bases, with 12 bases spanning the gap. The CDR3 sequence is 12 residues long. Germline values: CDR1 MNHNY, CDR2 SVGAGI (reference sequence).

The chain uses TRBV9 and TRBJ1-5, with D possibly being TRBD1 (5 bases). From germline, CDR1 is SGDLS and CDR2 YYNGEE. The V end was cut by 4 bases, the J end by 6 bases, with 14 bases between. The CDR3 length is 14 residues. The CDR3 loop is CASSTQPGGQPQHF. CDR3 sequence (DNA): TGTGCCAGCAGCACCCAACCCGGGGGTCAGCCCCAGCATTTT.

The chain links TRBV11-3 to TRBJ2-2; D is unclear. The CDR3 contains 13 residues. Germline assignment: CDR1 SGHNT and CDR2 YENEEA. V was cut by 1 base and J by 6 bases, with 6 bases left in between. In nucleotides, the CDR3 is TGTGCCAGCAGCTTAGTGATCGCCGGGGAGCTGTTTTTT. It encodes CASSLVIAGELFF.

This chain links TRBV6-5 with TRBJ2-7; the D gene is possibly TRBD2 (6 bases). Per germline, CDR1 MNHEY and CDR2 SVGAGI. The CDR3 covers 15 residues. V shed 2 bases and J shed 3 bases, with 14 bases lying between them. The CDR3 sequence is CASSYTVLGGYEQYF. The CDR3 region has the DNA TGTGCCAGCAGTTACACCGTTCTGGGGGGCTACGAGCAGTACTTC.

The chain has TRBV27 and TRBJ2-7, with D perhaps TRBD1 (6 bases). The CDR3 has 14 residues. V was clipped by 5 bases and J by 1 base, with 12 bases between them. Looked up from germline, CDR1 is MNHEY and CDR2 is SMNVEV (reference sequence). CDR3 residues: CASSLGHRSYEQYF. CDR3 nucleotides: TGTGCCAGCAGTCTGGGACACCGGTCCTACGAGCAGTACTTC.

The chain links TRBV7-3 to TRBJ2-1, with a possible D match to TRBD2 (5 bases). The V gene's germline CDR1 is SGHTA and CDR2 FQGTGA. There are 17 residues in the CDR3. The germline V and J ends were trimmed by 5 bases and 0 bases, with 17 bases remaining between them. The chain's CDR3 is CASSPRSSGSSYNEQFF. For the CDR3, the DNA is TGTGCCAGCAGCCCCCGTAGTAGTGGGAGCTCCTACAATGAGCAGTTCTTC.

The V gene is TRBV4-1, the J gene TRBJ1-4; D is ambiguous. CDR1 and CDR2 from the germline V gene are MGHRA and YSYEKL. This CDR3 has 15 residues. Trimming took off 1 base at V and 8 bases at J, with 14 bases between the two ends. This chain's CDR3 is CASSQVGQKGEKLFF. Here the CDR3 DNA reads TGCGCCAGCAGCCAAGTAGGTCAAAAAGGGGAAAAACTGTTTTTT.

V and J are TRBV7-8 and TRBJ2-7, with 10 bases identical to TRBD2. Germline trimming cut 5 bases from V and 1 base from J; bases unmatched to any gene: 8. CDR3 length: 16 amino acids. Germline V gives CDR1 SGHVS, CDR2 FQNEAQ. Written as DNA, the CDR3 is TGTGCCAGCAGCACCCGGACTAGCGGAATATCCTACGAGCAGTACTTC. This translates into CASSTRTSGISYEQYF.

The DNA for the CDR3 is TGTGCCAGTAGTAGACAGGGGGCGACCGCAGGCTACACCTTC. It codes for CASSRQGATAGYTF. The chain links TRBV19 to TRBJ1-2; TRBD1 matches 10 bases. Germline V lookup: CDR1 LNHDA, CDR2 SQIVND (reference sequence). The CDR3 spans 14 residues. J was trimmed by 8 bases and V by 4 bases; bases with no gene match: 7.

CDR3 sequence (DNA): TGTGCCAGCAGCTTAGGGTCTAGCGATACGCAGTATTTT. The encoded protein is CASSLGSSDTQYF. This chain links TRBV7-7 with TRBJ2-3; maybe TRBD2 (5 bases). Trimming removed 1 base from V and 6 bases from J, with 8 bases in between. CDR1 SSHAT and CDR2 FNYEAQ come from the germline V gene (reference sequence). CDR3 length: 13 amino acids.

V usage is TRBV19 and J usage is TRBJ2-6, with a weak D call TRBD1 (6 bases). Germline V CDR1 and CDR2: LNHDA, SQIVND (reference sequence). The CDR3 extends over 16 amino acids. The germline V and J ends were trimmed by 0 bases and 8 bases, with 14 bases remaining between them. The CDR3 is CASSIDYRVDTNVLTF. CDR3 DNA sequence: TGTGCCAGTAGTATAGACTACAGGGTTGACACCAACGTCCTGACTTTC.

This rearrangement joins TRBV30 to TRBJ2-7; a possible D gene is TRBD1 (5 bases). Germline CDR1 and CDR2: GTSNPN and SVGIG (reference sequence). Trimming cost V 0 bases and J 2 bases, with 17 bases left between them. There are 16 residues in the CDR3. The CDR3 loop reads CAWSVQDRTYTYEQYF. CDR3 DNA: TGTGCCTGGAGTGTACAAGACAGAACTTATACCTACGAGCAGTACTTC.

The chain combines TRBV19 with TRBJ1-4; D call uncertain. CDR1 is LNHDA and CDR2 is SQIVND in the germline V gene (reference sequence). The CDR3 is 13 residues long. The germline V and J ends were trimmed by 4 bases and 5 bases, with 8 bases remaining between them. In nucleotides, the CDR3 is TGTGCCAGTAGTAGCAGTGCCAATGAAAAACTGTTTTTT. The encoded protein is CASSSSANEKLFF.